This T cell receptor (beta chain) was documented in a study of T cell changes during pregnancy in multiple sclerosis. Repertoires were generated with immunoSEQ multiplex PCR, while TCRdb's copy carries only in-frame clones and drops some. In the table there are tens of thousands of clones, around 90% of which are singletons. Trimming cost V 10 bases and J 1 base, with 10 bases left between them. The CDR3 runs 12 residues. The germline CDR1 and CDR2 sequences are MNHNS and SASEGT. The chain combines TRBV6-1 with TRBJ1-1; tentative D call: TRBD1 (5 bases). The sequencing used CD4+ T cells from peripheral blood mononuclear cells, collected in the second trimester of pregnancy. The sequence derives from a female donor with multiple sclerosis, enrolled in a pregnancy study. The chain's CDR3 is CATWGPNTEAFF. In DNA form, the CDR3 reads TGTGCCACCTGGGGCCCGAACACTGAAGCTTTCTTT.